The rows below give T cell receptor beta chains drawn from one sample of a study of blood T cell repertoires in COVID-19. Using immunoSEQ multiplex PCR, the repertoire was profiled, and TCRdb retains in-frame clones only, with some absent. The sample holds approximately 150,000 clones; 75% to 85% are singletons and the top ten take about 10%. Specimen: peripheral blood. The receptors originated from a man aged 60 to 69 with active or convalescent COVID-19. Each CDR3 is given with its conserved first and last residue. D genes are given only for firm matches. The size entry is marked missing in some rows and otherwise reads once, few, many or a size class.

TRBJ2-1,NA,TRBV6-5,TRBD1,TGTGCCAGCAGGAGGAACAGGGGTCATCACAATGAGCAGTTCTTC,CASRRNRGHHNEQFF
TRBJ2-4,NA,TRBV7-2,NA,TGTGCCAGCAGCTCGTCACTATCCCTGTCCCACTTC,CASSSSLSLSHF
TRBJ2-7,NA,TRBV29-1,TRBD2,TGCAGCGTCGCCGGGACTAGCGTTGGCGAGCAGTACTTC,CSVAGTSVGEQYF
TRBJ1-1,once,TRBV11-3,NA,TGTGCCAGCAGAGGGGTGCCCGGCACTGAAGCTTTCTTT,CASRGVPGTEAFF
TRBJ1-4,NA,TRBV4-1,NA,TGCGCCAGCAGCCAAGATGGGGGGGCCCATGGTAATGAAAAACTGTTTTTT,CASSQDGGAHGNEKLFF
TRBJ2-2,NA,TRBV27,TRBD2,TGTGCCAGCAGCTATGGGACTACGAACACCGGGGAGCTGTTTTTT,CASSYGTTNTGELFF
TRBJ2-3,NA,TRBV7-2,TRBD2,TGTGCCAGCAGCTGGACTAGCGGGGGTACAGATACGCAGTATTTT,CASSWTSGGTDTQYF
TRBJ2-1,NA,TRBV6-2/TRBV6-3,NA,TGTGCCAGCAGTACCCCCCCCCGCCCGAGGGAGTTCTTC,CASSTPPRPREFF
TRBJ2-1,NA,TRBV5-6,TRBD1,TGTGCCAGCAGCCTCTGGGGCTTGGGACAGGGAGTTTCCAATGAGCAGTTCTTC,CASSLWGLGQGVSNEQFF
TRBJ1-2,once,TRBV5-4,NA,TGTGCCAGCAATCCTTTGGGGGCAGACTATGGCTACACCTTC,CASNPLGADYGYTF
TRBJ1-5,NA,TRBV12-5,NA,TGTGCTAGTGGTTTGGATGCAGGGTTTAAGCCCCAGCATTTT,CASGLDAGFKPQHF
TRBJ2-7,NA,TRBV10-3,TRBD1,TGTGCCATCAGTGACGGGACAGGTTCCTACGAGCAGTACTTC,CAISDGTGSYEQYF
TRBJ1-6,once,TRBV6-2/TRBV6-3,TRBD1,TGTGCCAGCAGTACGACAGGGGGCCGCCGGCCCCTCCACTTT,CASSTTGGRRPLHF